This is a list of T cell receptor beta chains from one sample in a study of shared clonotypes between healthy human individuals. Using immunoSEQ multiplex PCR, the repertoire was profiled, and TCRdb retains in-frame clones only, with some absent. The repertoire holds roughly 1,500,000 clones, nearly 99% seen once, with about 0.45% in the top ten. The specimen sequenced was naive CD4+ T cells sorted from blood. All receptors come from a young man in good health. CDR3s include the opening cysteine and the closing phenylalanine or tryptophan. Fields, in order: V gene, clone size, D gene, J gene, CDR3 protein, CDR3 DNA. D genes are given only for firm matches. A row's size may be missing; if present it is once, few, many or a size class.

TRBV19	.	.	TRBJ2-2	CASKGLGSKSVGELFF	TGTGCCAGTAAGGGGCTAGGGAGTAAGTCTGTCGGGGAGCTGTTTTTT
TRBV9	.	.	TRBJ2-7	CASSVQTTSEQYF	TGTGCCAGCAGCGTACAAACTACCAGCGAGCAGTACTTC
TRBV10-3	.	.	TRBJ2-2	CATFGTATGELFF	TGTGCCACCTTCGGGACCGCCACCGGGGAGCTGTTTTTT
TRBV7-9	once	TRBD2	TRBJ2-5	CASSLLAGGGSQQETQYF	TGTGCCAGCAGCCTTCTAGCGGGAGGAGGAAGCCAACAAGAGACCCAGTACTTC
TRBV4-1	.	.	TRBJ2-7	CASSRNRQASYEQYF	TGCGCCAGCAGCCGAAATAGACAGGCTTCCTACGAGCAGTACTTC
TRBV29-1	.	.	TRBJ1-1	CSAWARGNTEAFF	TGCAGCGCCTGGGCCCGGGGGAACACTGAAGCTTTCTTT
TRBV5-4	.	.	TRBJ2-7	CASSSIDSLSYEQYF	TGTGCCAGCAGCTCGATAGACTCGCTCTCCTACGAGCAGTACTTC
TRBV7-2	.	.	TRBJ1-1	CASSLGAGRGNTEAFF	TGTGCCAGCAGCTTAGGCGCGGGCAGGGGGAACACTGAAGCTTTCTTT
TRBV19	.	.	TRBJ1-2	CASSITRTGSYGYTF	TGTGCCAGTAGTATAACCCGCACAGGATCCTATGGCTACACCTTC
TRBV11-3	.	.	TRBJ2-2	CASSLVLGGETGELFF	TGTGCCAGCAGCTTAGTACTGGGAGGAGAAACCGGGGAGCTGTTTTTT
TRBV7-9	.	.	TRBJ2-1	CASRPGLDRGGNEQFF	TGTGCCAGCAGGCCTGGACTCGATCGCGGTGGCAATGAGCAGTTCTTC
TRBV9	.	.	TRBJ2-7	CASSVEAGHTYEQYF	TGTGCCAGCAGCGTAGAGGCGGGACACACCTACGAGCAGTACTTC
TRBV7-9	.	TRBD1	TRBJ2-7	CASSLIQGEGAYEQYF	TGTGCCAGCAGCTTGATACAGGGGGAAGGGGCCTACGAGCAGTACTTC
TRBV5-1	.	.	TRBJ1-5	CASSLGGGHQPQHF	TGCGCCAGCAGCTTGGGAGGGGGGCATCAGCCCCAGCATTTT
TRBV9	.	.	TRBJ2-5	CASSVAEVLGQETQYF	TGTGCCAGCAGCGTAGCGGAGGTTTTGGGCCAAGAGACCCAGTACTTC
TRBV28	.	.	TRBJ2-1	CASRSSVNEQFF	TGTGCCAGCAGATCCAGCGTGAATGAGCAGTTCTTC
TRBV11-2	.	TRBD2	TRBJ2-5	CASSFGLAGGQETQYF	TGTGCCAGCAGCTTTGGACTAGCGGGAGGGCAAGAGACCCAGTACTTC
TRBV2	.	TRBD2	TRBJ2-5	CASLKAGGIGTQYF	TGTGCCAGCCTGAAAGCGGGAGGAATTGGGACCCAGTACTTC
TRBV9	.	.	TRBJ2-7	CASSVEASWGEQYF	TGTGCCAGCAGCGTAGAGGCCTCGTGGGGCGAGCAGTACTTC
TRBV5-1	.	.	TRBJ1-1	CASSLGQGRATEAFF	TGCGCCAGCAGCTTAGGGCAAGGGAGGGCCACTGAAGCTTTCTTT
TRBV10-2	.	.	TRBJ2-1	CASSDSGITEQFF	TGCGCCAGCAGTGACTCAGGAATTACTGAGCAGTTCTTC
TRBV6-1	once	TRBD1	TRBJ1-2	CASSVGRQGTYGYTF	TGTGCCAGCAGTGTCGGAAGACAGGGTACCTATGGCTACACCTTC
TRBV5-4	.	.	TRBJ2-3	CASSLNQGSSTDTQYF	TGTGCCAGCAGCTTGAACCAGGGCAGTAGCACAGATACGCAGTATTTT
TRBV9	.	.	TRBJ2-1	CASSVGLNEQFF	TGTGCCAGCAGCGTAGGTCTCAATGAGCAGTTCTTC
TRBV5-1	.	.	TRBJ1-1	CASSLVPTGPNTEAFF	TGCGCCAGCAGCTTGGTTCCTACAGGTCCGAACACTGAAGCTTTCTTT
TRBV2	.	TRBD2	TRBJ2-1	CASTLTSGSYNEQFF	TGTGCCAGCACCCTTACTAGCGGGTCCTACAATGAGCAGTTCTTC
TRBV9	.	.	TRBJ1-1	CASSVQGNTEAFF	TGTGCCAGCAGCGTACAGGGGAACACTGAAGCTTTCTTT
TRBV6-1	.	.	TRBJ2-7	CASRENWEQYF	TGTGCCAGCAGGGAAAATTGGGAGCAGTACTTC
TRBV5-1	.	.	TRBJ1-1	CASSLGLDSEAFF	TGCGCCAGCAGCTTGGGGCTGGACAGTGAAGCTTTCTTT
TRBV29-1	once	.	TRBJ1-1	CSVARQLEAFF	TGCAGCGTTGCGCGGCAGCTTGAAGCTTTCTTT
TRBV2	.	TRBD1	TRBJ2-7	CASSEDRGYSYEQYF	TGTGCCAGCAGCGAAGACAGGGGGTACTCCTACGAGCAGTACTTC
TRBV2	.	.	TRBJ1-4	CASGYSEKLFF	TGTGCCAGCGGTTACAGTGAAAAACTGTTTTTT
TRBV7-2	.	.	TRBJ2-5	CASSLTLAIQYF	TGTGCCAGCAGCTTAACACTAGCAATCCAGTACTTC
TRBV28	.	.	TRBJ2-7	CASSPPEPNPHEQYF	TGTGCCAGCAGTCCCCCTGAGCCGAATCCCCACGAGCAGTACTTC
TRBV9	.	.	TRBJ2-3	CASSVASHYTDTQYF	TGTGCCAGCAGCGTAGCGTCACACTACACAGATACGCAGTATTTT
TRBV6-1	.	.	TRBJ2-2	CASSEARYGSGELFF	TGTGCCAGCAGTGAAGCGCGGTACGGCTCCGGGGAGCTGTTTTTT
TRBV5-1	.	TRBD2	TRBJ2-3	CASSPARTSGGEADTQYF	TGCGCCAGCAGCCCGGCGAGGACTAGCGGGGGGGAGGCAGATACGCAGTATTTT
TRBV6-5	.	TRBD2	TRBJ2-7	CASSYSASGTSYEQYF	TGTGCCAGCAGTTACTCCGCCAGCGGGACCTCCTACGAGCAGTACTTC
TRBV28	once	TRBD1	TRBJ1-1	CASSFRGNRGWAFF	TGTGCCAGCAGTTTTCGGGGGAACAGGGGCTGGGCTTTCTTT
TRBV28	.	.	TRBJ2-5	CASSQHALRRGQETQYF	TGTGCCAGCAGCCAGCACGCGTTGCGTCGAGGCCAAGAGACCCAGTACTTC
TRBV27	.	TRBD2	TRBJ2-7	CASKFLAGAGEQYF	TGTGCCAGCAAATTTTTAGCGGGAGCGGGCGAGCAGTACTTC
TRBV28	.	.	TRBJ1-2	CASRGGGIGNGYTF	TGTGCCAGCAGAGGGGGAGGAATCGGAAATGGCTACACCTTC
TRBV28	.	TRBD1	TRBJ1-5	CASRPDRVGQPQHF	TGTGCCAGCAGACCAGACAGGGTTGGTCAGCCCCAGCATTTT
TRBV5-4	.	.	TRBJ2-1	CASSTQESYNEQFF	TGTGCCAGCAGCACACAGGAGAGCTACAATGAGCAGTTCTTC
TRBV18	.	.	TRBJ1-2	CASSPSLRAPYGYTF	TGTGCCAGCTCACCATCCTTACGGGCTCCCTATGGCTACACCTTC
TRBV7-9	.	.	TRBJ2-1	CASSLRGNEQFF	TGTGCCAGCAGCTTACGGGGCAATGAGCAGTTCTTC
TRBV5-7	.	TRBD1	TRBJ1-3	CASSVDRVGGNTIYF	TGTGCCAGCAGCGTGGACAGGGTAGGTGGAAACACCATATATTTT
TRBV5-5	.	.	TRBJ2-2	CASSLRDKNTGELFF	TGTGCCAGCAGCCTCCGGGACAAGAACACCGGGGAGCTGTTTTTT
TRBV7-2	.	.	TRBJ2-7	CASSLTTAFYEQYF	TGTGCCAGCAGCTTAACTACTGCGTTCTACGAGCAGTACTTC
TRBV5-8	once	.	TRBJ2-3	CASRPTGYTDTQYF	TGTGCCAGCAGACCCACGGGGTACACAGATACGCAGTATTTT
TRBV18	.	TRBD1	TRBJ1-3	CASSPGTGGGNTIYF	TGTGCCAGCTCACCAGGGACAGGGGGCGGAAACACCATATATTTT
TRBV4-3	.	.	TRBJ2-5	CASSQALQRLEETQYF	TGCGCCAGCAGCCAAGCCCTCCAAAGACTCGAGGAGACCCAGTACTTC
TRBV19	.	TRBD2	TRBJ2-1	CASSILLLAGVRSEQFF	TGTGCCAGTAGTATACTTCTCTTGGCGGGGGTTCGTAGTGAGCAGTTCTTC
TRBV10-3	.	TRBD2	TRBJ2-1	CATQVAGDNEQFF	TGTGCCACGCAGGTTGCGGGGGACAATGAGCAGTTCTTC
TRBV5-1	.	.	TRBJ2-7	CASSFGGGYEQYF	TGCGCCAGCAGCTTCGGAGGGGGCTACGAGCAGTACTTC
TRBV4-3	once	.	TRBJ2-7	CASSQLRGMSSYEQYF	TGCGCCAGCAGCCAACTCCGCGGGATGAGCTCCTACGAGCAGTACTTC
TRBV27	.	.	TRBJ2-5	CASSSPETQYF	TGTGCCAGCTCATCCCCGGAGACCCAGTACTTC
TRBV28	.	.	TRBJ2-5	CASRGDQETQYF	TGTGCCAGCAGGGGGGACCAAGAGACCCAGTACTTC
TRBV27	.	.	TRBJ2-7	CASSLELGGAQRQYF	TGTGCCAGCAGTTTAGAGCTGGGGGGGGCCCAGCGGCAGTACTTC